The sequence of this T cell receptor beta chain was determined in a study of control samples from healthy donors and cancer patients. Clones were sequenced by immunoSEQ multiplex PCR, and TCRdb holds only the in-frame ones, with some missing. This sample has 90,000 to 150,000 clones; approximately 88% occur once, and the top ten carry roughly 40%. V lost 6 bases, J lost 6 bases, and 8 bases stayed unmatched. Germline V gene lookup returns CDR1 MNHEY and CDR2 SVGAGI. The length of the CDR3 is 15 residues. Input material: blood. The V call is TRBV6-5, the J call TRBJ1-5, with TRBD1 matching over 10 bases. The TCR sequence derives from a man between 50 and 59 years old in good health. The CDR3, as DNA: TGTGCCAGCAGCCGCGGGACAGGGGAAGCTCAGCCCCAGCATTTT. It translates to CASSRGTGEAQPQHF.